This T cell receptor beta chain was recovered during a study of cytomegalovirus exposure and HLA in healthy donors. At the level of the study: From 170 million or so T cells, an earlier analysis saw 120 million or so unique TCR beta sequences. Study observations and caveats: HLA alleles showed associations with 15,000 to 20,000 TCR beta sequences in a later analysis, at a 0.05 false discovery rate. For most TCR beta V segments, an earlier analysis put the productive rate at about 87% or about 30% of the time.

PCR was performed using 60 Vbeta and 13 Jbeta primers. Clones were read by immunoSEQ multiplex PCR, and TCRdb kept only the in-frame ones, dropping some. The data hold fewer than 200,000 clones, with 60% to 80% observed a single time. The CDR3 has 17 residues. Germline trimming cut 5 bases from V and 2 bases from J; bases unmatched to any gene: 12. Germline loops: CDR1 LGHNA, CDR2 YNFKEQ. Concerning this clone itself: Its antigen is as yet unknown.

The rearrangement joins TRBV4-2 to TRBJ2-7, with 10 bases fitting TRBD1. This clonotype was obtained from a woman aged 45-59 years in good health and CMV-seropositive. Sequences were obtained from PBMCs. CDR3 region: CASSSQSGGQGAYEQYF. Written as DNA, the CDR3 is TGTGCCAGCAGCTCCCAGTCAGGAGGACAGGGGGCCTACGAGCAGTACTTC.